The next 2 T cell receptor beta chains were all read from a single sample in a study of T-cell reconstitution after alpha-beta-depleted transplantation in children. A TCRbeta library incorporating unique molecular identifiers was prepared. TCRdb itself ran the PCR reads through MiXCR, one entry per CDR3 protein. The table has 190,000 or so distinct CDR3 sequences, 6.3% seen once. The source material was PBMCs, sampled before TCRalphabeta/CD19-depleted stem cell transplant. The receptors originated from a girl in the first two years of life with combined immunodeficiency, due to receive a stem cell transplant.

This clonotype has ten or more counts. The chain uses TRBV7-6 and TRBJ2-3; D gene ambiguous. Germline CDR1 reads SGHVS; CDR2 reads FNYEAQ. The CDR3 is 16 amino acids. The V and J ends lost 2 bases and 2 bases respectively, with 14 bases between them. The CDR3 DNA sequence: TGTGCCAGCAGCTTACTGTTATCAGGCGACACAGATACGCAGTATTTT. Translation: CASSLLLSGDTDTQYF.

This clonotype occurred many times. The chain recombines TRBV5-5 with TRBJ2-5, with 7 positions matching TRBD2. J was trimmed by 3 bases and V by 4 bases; bases with no gene match: 12. The CDR3 has 16 amino acids. Germline-derived CDR1 and CDR2 are SGHKS and YYEKEE (reference sequence). CDR3 nucleotide sequence: TGTGCCAGCAGCCCCGTGGGGGTTGCGGGGGAAGAGACCCAGTACTTC. Translated, it gives CASSPVGVAGEETQYF.